Presented here are 9 T cell receptor beta chains from one specimen sequenced in a study of blood T cells in healthy people across ages. A sample-barcoded 5' primer and a J-beta primer mix were used in a second PCR of roughly 7 to 11 cycles. TCRdb processed the 5' RACE reads anew with MiXCR; each CDR3 protein has one entry. The sample holds over 600,000 distinct CDR3 sequences, about 43% seen once. Material for sequencing was blood. These receptors were obtained from an elderly man in good health.

This clonotype was observed a handful of times. The gene calls are TRBV20-1 and TRBJ2-3, with TRBD2 identical over 8 bases. CDR1 is DFQATT and CDR2 is SNEGSKA in the germline V gene (reference sequence). V shed 7 bases, J shed 3 bases, and the junction held 15 bases outside the gene matches. CDR3 size: 16 residues. The CDR3 region is CSDRSRAQRETDTQYF. CDR3 DNA: TGCAGTGATCGGTCCAGGGCCCAGCGGGAGACAGATACGCAGTATTTT.

V and J are TRBV6-2 or TRBV6-3 and TRBJ1-2, with a tentative D call TRBD1 (5 bases). The V gene lost 6 bases and the J gene lost 2 bases, with 10 bases spanning the gap. The CDR3 runs to 13 residues. Germline V gene lookup returns CDR1 MNHEY and CDR2 SVGEGT. CDR3 in amino acids: CASRVAGNYGYTF. CDR3 DNA sequence: TGTGCCAGCAGAGTGGCAGGGAACTATGGCTACACCTTC.

This clonotype was observed many times. The genes are TRBV7-2 and TRBJ2-7; D ambiguous. Germline-derived CDR1 and CDR2 are SGHTA and FQGNSA. The V gene lost 0 bases and the J gene lost 6 bases, with 12 bases spanning the gap. The CDR3 covers 14 residues. CDR3 in amino acids: CASSLAAPTGEQYF. The CDR3 region has the DNA TGTGCCAGCAGCTTAGCGGCCCCGACTGGCGAGCAGTACTTC.

J is TRBJ2-4 and V is TRBV25-1; tentative D call: TRBD2 (7 bases). Germline CDR1 is MGHDK and CDR2 is SYGVNS. V was clipped by 2 bases and J by 8 bases, with 16 bases between them. The CDR3 contains 15 residues. The DNA for the CDR3 is TGTGCCAGCAGTGAAACCGGCCAGGGGAGGGACATTCAGTACTTC. Protein product: CASSETGQGRDIQYF.

The chain links TRBV7-2 to TRBJ1-2; no clear D gene. V lost 4 bases, J lost 6 bases, and 9 bases lay in between. This CDR3 comprises 12 residues. The germline V gene has CDR1 SGHTA and CDR2 FQGNSA. CDR3 in amino acids: CASSSRLDGYTF. The CDR3 DNA reads TGTGCCAGCAGCTCCAGACTAGATGGCTACACCTTC.

This clonotype was found a few times. The rearrangement links TRBV15 to TRBJ1-1, with D perhaps TRBD1 (5 bases). Germline V gene lookup returns CDR1 LNHNV and CDR2 YYDKDF (reference sequence). CDR3 length: 15 residues. The V end lost 0 bases, the J end lost 4 bases, and 12 bases lay between the germline ends. Here the CDR3 reads CATSRDLGLSTEAFF. The DNA of the CDR3 is TGTGCCACCAGCAGAGATCTGGGGCTTAGCACTGAAGCTTTCTTT.

The CDR3 DNA reads as TGCGCCAGCAGCAGGCAGGGAGTCAACAATGAGCAGTTCTTC. As protein: CASSRQGVNNEQFF. J is TRBJ2-1 and V is TRBV5-1; D may correspond to TRBD1 or TRBD2 (5 bases each). V dropped 4 bases and J dropped 5 bases, with 13 bases sitting between them. This CDR3 spans 14 amino acids. Looked up from germline, CDR1 is SGHRS and CDR2 is YFSETQ.

A single count supports this clonotype. The CDR3 DNA reads as TGTGCCAGCAGTTTATTCGGGACTAGCGGGGTGCAGTTCTTC. This gives the protein CASSLFGTSGVQFF. V gene TRBV28 combines with J gene TRBJ2-1, with TRBD2 matching over 13 bases. Germline CDR1 reads MDHEN; CDR2 reads SYDVKM. The V segment lost 1 base and the J segment 12 bases; nucleotides outside the gene matches: 3. This CDR3 is 14 amino acids long.

As concerns this clonotype: A read error may be the cause here, since a much bigger clone is one base away. The gene calls are TRBV6-2 or TRBV6-3 and TRBJ1-6, with 9 nucleotides matching TRBD1. Germline CDR1 reads MNHEY; CDR2 reads SVGEGT. This CDR3 is 16 amino acids long. The CDR3 reads CASSYVTGGADSPPHF. CDR3 nucleotide sequence: TGTGCCAGCAGTTACGTTACAGGGGGCGCGGATTCACCCCCCCACTTT.